The entry below gives a single T cell receptor beta chain sequence along with its context. Which antigen it targets is not known. No base-level quality is on record; no much larger clone is a single base apart. Relative to germline, V is 5 bases shorter and J is 1 base shorter, with 11 bases between their ends. CDR1 LNHDA and CDR2 SQIVND were looked up in the germline V gene (reference sequence). The CDR3 contains 14 residues, cysteine and phenylalanine counted. Kept here is only the CDR3 DNA, which spans 42 bases and is read in frame from base 1. TCRbeta CDR3 regions were amplified from genomic DNA using the immunoSEQ Assay, a bias-controlled multiplex PCR. In the original analysis: The number of nucleated cells in each sample was estimated from the amplification of reference gene primers within the assay. To quantify the absolute abundance of each unique TCRbeta CDR3 rearrangement, sequence reads were collapsed and filtered. For each sample, productive Simpson clonality was calculated by taking the square root of Simpson's diversity index across productive rearrangements. TCRdb mirrors the immuneACCESS table, restricted to in-frame sequences. Some clones are absent from its copies; in checked studies, under half trace to an unresolved V gene, and the reason for the others is unknown. From that table come the V and J calls and clone size; the DNA was used to work out D and trimming. This sample holds approximately 89,000 clones; 75% to 85% were observed only once. The ten top clones hold approximately 21% of the sample.

This entry is derived from a study of blood T cell repertoires in COVID-19 (dated by TCRdb to 2020 to 2021). For context, the study as a whole: Samples covering the acute and convalescent phases of COVID-19 were provided by collaborators in the United States, Italy and Spain. The repertoires were released in a freely available public database intended as a resource for research on the immune response to SARS-CoV-2. Deeply sampled blood TCRbeta repertoires from subjects exposed to, actively infected with, or recovered from COVID-19 were included in the dataset. The samples were drawn from the first 160 participants of the ongoing ImmuneRACE study and from 950 to 1,500 subjects provided by 6 global collaborators. A de-identified subject ID, COVID-19 status, age in years and sex were almost always included in the sample metadata. The material from the prospective study consisted of cDNA or gDNA derived from T cells, B-cell-depleted T cells, or PBMCs. Where HLA class I and class II types were available, the types were taken from metadata supplied by the sample provider, not from assay-based typing. What the work shows at the level of the full study, not this receptor alone: The amount of clinical and demographic metadata varied by source and participant and was provided uncurated.

Whole blood was collected in K2EDTA tubes by collaborating institutions according to the institutions' own protocols. For TCRbeta analysis, collaborator samples were shipped as frozen whole blood, as isolated PBMCs, or as DNA extracted from either sample type. This TCR came from a woman aged 80 or over with acute or convalescent COVID-19. The sequence links TRBV19 to TRBJ2-5; tentative D gene TRBD1, with 5 bases matching. The specimen sequenced was peripheral blood. The bases are TGTGCCAGTAGTTCGACAGAATTCCAAGAGACCCAGTACTTC. It codes for CASSSTEFQETQYF.